The present entry profiles one TCR beta chain with its context. Antigen unknown. The CDR3 runs 12 residues. V was pared by 1 base and J by 8 bases, with 6 bases between. Per the germline V gene, CDR1 is SNHLY and CDR2 is FYNNEI. Clones were read by immunoSEQ multiplex PCR, and TCRdb kept only the in-frame ones, dropping some. The table has over 85,000 clones, roughly nine tenths seen once. The data are from a study of graft-versus-host responses after intestinal transplantation. As for the study in general: Among the recipients, all got anti-thymocyte globulin induction and then tacrolimus and steroids for about three years.

Overall study results and limits: Subjects displaying graft-donor T cell macrochimerism possessed elevated graft-versus-host to host-versus-graft clonal ratios inside allografts.

The V and J genes are TRBV2 and TRBJ2-1, with D possibly matching TRBD2 (5 bases). The sequence derives from a human donor who was the organ donor for an intestinal transplant. The source was unstimulated CD4+ T cells sorted from spleen or lymph node cells, collected before transplant. Written as DNA, the CDR3 is TGTGCCAGCAGTGAAGGGGAGCATGAGCAGTTCTTC. Residues: CASSEGEHEQFF.